This T cell receptor (beta chain) derives from a study of T cells after yellow fever vaccination. For TCR, cDNA came from 5'RACE template switching, which added a universal primer site and UMIs. TCRdb used MiXCR to reprocess the 5' RACE reads, holding one entry per CDR3 protein. The sample contains around 260,000 distinct CDR3 sequences, 5.2% of which appear only once. Trimming took 4 bases from V and 4 from J; bases not matched to a gene: 5. The CDR3 has 14 residues. Germline values: CDR1 SGDLS, CDR2 YYNGEE. The genes are TRBV9 and TRBJ1-3, with 7 bases fitting TRBD1. Sample: CD4+ T cells sorted from PBMCs, taken on the day of the yellow fever booster vaccination. The receptor was isolated from a man aged 18 to 30 who received the YFV17D yellow fever vaccine. The CDR3 reads CASSMGTEGNTIYF. The CDR3, as DNA: TGTGCCAGCAGCATGGGGACAGAAGGAAACACCATATATTTT.